This T cell receptor (beta chain) came from a study of blood T cell dynamics during melanoma immunotherapy. Overall study context: Patients with metastatic melanoma got pembrolizumab or nivolumab-ipilimumab as first-line care.

The repertoire was sequenced with immunoSEQ multiplex PCR; TCRdb's copy has only in-frame clones and lacks some. In the table there are roughly 110 clones, around 83% of which are singletons. The time point was: pre-treatment baseline. Patients with prior systemic cancer treatment, concomitant immunosuppressants, or other active malignancies were excluded. Germline V gene lookup returns CDR1 SGHRS and CDR2 YFSETQ. V shed 4 bases, J shed 5 bases, and the junction held 2 bases outside the gene matches. The CDR3 contains 13 residues. Notes on the study in general: From T0 to W3, cfDNA rearrangement efficiency rose in disease-control patients but not progressors.

About this clone itself: Its antigen is currently unknown.

This specimen consisted of cell-free DNA from blood, obtained from a patient treated with checkpoint blockade. The chain employs TRBV5-1 and TRBJ1-2; TRBD1 matches 10 bases. The sequence came from a human donor with melanoma. For the CDR3, the DNA is TGCGCCAGCAGCAGGGGACAGGGGTATGGCTACACCTTC. Protein: CASSRGQGYGYTF. The variable domain in full, completed from reference TRBV5-1 and TRBJ1-2, reads KAGVTQTPRYLIKTRGQQVTLSCSPISGHRSVSWYQQTPGQGLQFLFEYFSETQRNKGNFPGRFSGRQFSNSRSEMNVSTLELGDSALYLCASSRGQGYGYTFGSGTRLTVV.